This T cell receptor (beta chain) was identified in a study of cytomegalovirus exposure and HLA in healthy donors. Primers for the PCR totalled 60 Vbeta and 13 Jbeta. Sequenced by immunoSEQ multiplex PCR; TCRdb stores in-frame clones only, minus some. The sample has about 200,000 clones; the top ten hold about 0.9%. This CDR3 has 14 amino acids. Trimming shortened V by 5 bases and J by 4 bases, and 11 bases separated the two germline ends. Germline CDR1 MRHNA, CDR2 SNTAGT. Points from the study as a whole: Reports indicated that the classifier achieved high specificity and sensitivity in diagnosing cytomegalovirus status.

As concerns this clone: Its target is unknown.

The material sequenced was PBMCs. The sequence was obtained from a young woman in good health and CMV-seropositive. This rearrangement joins TRBV6-4 to TRBJ2-2, with a weak D call TRBD2 (6 bases). CDR3 in DNA: TGTGCCAGCAGTCTTCTGGGGGGCACCGGGGAGCTGTTTTTT. Protein sequence: CASSLLGGTGELFF.